The clone carrying this TCR beta chain was counted only a few times. The antigen is not known. These data originate in a study of beta chain features in type 1 diabetes. Expressed TCRB transcripts were sequenced because the isolated RNA had all been reverse transcribed beforehand. Profiled with immunoSEQ multiplex PCR; TCRdb holds only in-frame clones, not every one. The repertoire holds around 140,000 clones, with roughly 10% as singletons. General study findings and limits: HLA influence on TCRB rearrangement stayed unresolved here. Naive, central memory and Treg TCRB repertoires appeared more alike in patients than in healthy donors.

This CDR3 has 15 residues. With 1 base removed from V and 1 base from J, the gap between germline ends came to 9 bases. The germline V gene has CDR1 SGHDN and CDR2 FVKESK. Cell sorting via CD45RO/CCR7/CD25/CD127/CD95/CD27 was performed to obtain CD4+ naive, central memory, regulatory and stem cell-like memory cells. The chain links TRBV14 to TRBJ2-3; D possibly corresponds to TRBD2 (6 bases). The sequenced material came from naive CD4+ T cells from blood. The sequence was collected from a man aged 18 to 30 in good health. CDR3 in DNA: TGTGCCAGCAGCCAAGTCCCGGGGGGCACAGATACGCAGTATTTT. Translated: CASSQVPGGTDTQYF.